The clone carrying this T cell receptor beta chain appeared a single time. This sample was included in a study of blood T cell repertoires in COVID-19. Overall study context: The study drew acute and convalescent COVID-19 samples from the United States, Italy and Spain.

As processed by the authors: Estimates of nucleated cell counts were drawn from the amplification of reference gene primers. Profiled with immunoSEQ multiplex PCR; TCRdb holds only in-frame clones, not every one. The V and J calls and the clone size are those of that table, but D and trimming were determined from the DNA. The sample records around 100,000 clones, roughly nine tenths being singletons. V was trimmed by 4 bases and J by 5 bases, leaving 14 bases between them. CDR3 size: 15 residues. Germline V CDR1 and CDR2: LGHDT, YNNKEL (reference sequence). This clonotype was sampled from a human donor in a cohort sampled during active COVID-19. The chain joins TRBV3-1 (or the pseudogene TRBV3-2) to TRBJ2-2, with D possibly being TRBD2 (6 bases). What was sequenced was peripheral blood. This chain's CDR3 is CASSLGGERTGELFF. Here the CDR3 DNA reads TGTGCCAGCAGCCTGGGAGGAGAAAGGACCGGGGAGCTGTTTTTT.